This T cell receptor (beta chain) appears in the sequencing data of a study of vaccination and CD4 T cells after COVID-19. The trim removed 6 bases at V and 2 bases at J, leaving 10 bases unmatched. This CDR3 has 16 residues. From germline, CDR1 is MNHEY and CDR2 SVGEGT. CD4+ T cells that had been cultured provided DNA sequenced with the Oncomine TCR Beta short-read assay. TCRdb reprocessed the PCR reads with MiXCR, giving one entry per CDR3 protein. The repertoire includes 9,000 to 15,000 distinct CDR3 sequences, roughly 48% of them detected once, and around a fifth sits in the top ten. Only a few counts were recorded for this clonotype. Its specificity is not known. The treatment: approximately nine-day PBMC culture with coronavirus spike peptide pools or control peptides (ViraFEST assay). These CD4+ T cells came from roughly eleven-day cultures by negative selection.

Sequencing was carried out using CD4+ T cells from blood, cultured in vitro. V and J are TRBV6-2 or TRBV6-3 and TRBJ2-3, with 8 bases matching TRBD2. This TCR derives from a human donor who had recovered from COVID-19. The CDR3 sequence: CASSPLTSGNTDTQYF. The CDR3 DNA sequence: TGTGCCAGCAGCCCTCTTACTAGCGGAAACACAGATACGCAGTATTTT.